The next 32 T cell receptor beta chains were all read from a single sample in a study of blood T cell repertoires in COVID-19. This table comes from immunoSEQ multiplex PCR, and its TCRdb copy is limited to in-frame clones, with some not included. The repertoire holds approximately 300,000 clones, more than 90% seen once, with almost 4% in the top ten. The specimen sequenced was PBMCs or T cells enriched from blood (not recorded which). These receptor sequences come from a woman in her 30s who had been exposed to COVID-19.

The CDR3 DNA reads as TGTGCCAGTAGTCACAGGGGTGGCAATCAGCCCCAGCATTTT. It encodes CASSHRGGNQPQHF. The chain employs TRBV19 and TRBJ1-5; 7 positions agree with TRBD1. Germline CDR1 and CDR2: LNHDA and SQIVND (reference sequence). The V segment lost 5 bases and the J segment 2 bases; nucleotides outside the gene matches: 3. This CDR3 spans 14 amino acids.

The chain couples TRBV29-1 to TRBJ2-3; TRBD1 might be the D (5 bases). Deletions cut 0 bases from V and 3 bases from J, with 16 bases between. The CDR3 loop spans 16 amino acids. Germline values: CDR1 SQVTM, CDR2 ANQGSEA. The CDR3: CSVEDHWTKTTDTQYF. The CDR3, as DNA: TGCAGCGTTGAAGATCATTGGACAAAAACGACAGATACGCAGTATTTT.

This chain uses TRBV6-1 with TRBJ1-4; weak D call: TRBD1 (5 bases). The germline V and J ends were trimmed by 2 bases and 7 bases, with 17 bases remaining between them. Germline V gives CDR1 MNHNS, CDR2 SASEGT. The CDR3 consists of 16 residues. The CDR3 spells CASSEPPQGWGEKLFF. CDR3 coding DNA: TGTGCCAGCAGTGAACCCCCCCAGGGCTGGGGTGAAAAACTGTTTTTT.

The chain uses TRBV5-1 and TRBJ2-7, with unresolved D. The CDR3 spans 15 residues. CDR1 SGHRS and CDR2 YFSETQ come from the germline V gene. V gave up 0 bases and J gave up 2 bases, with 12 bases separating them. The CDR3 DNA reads TGCGCCAGCAGCTTGGGTGGGCTACTGACCTACGAGCAGTACTTC. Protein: CASSLGGLLTYEQYF.

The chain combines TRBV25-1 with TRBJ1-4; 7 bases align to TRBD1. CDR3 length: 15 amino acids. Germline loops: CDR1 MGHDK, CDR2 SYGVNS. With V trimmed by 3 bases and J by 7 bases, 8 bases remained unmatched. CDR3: CASSESGGPREKLFF. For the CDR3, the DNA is TGTGCCAGCAGTGAGTCAGGGGGACCTCGTGAAAAACTGTTTTTT.

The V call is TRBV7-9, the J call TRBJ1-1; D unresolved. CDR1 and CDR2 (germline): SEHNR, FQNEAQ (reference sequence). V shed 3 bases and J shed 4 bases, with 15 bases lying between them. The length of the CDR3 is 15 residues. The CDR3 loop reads CASSFPPYESTEAFF. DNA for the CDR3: TGTGCCAGCAGCTTTCCCCCATACGAGAGCACTGAAGCTTTCTTT.

This chain's CDR3 is CASTAHGGNEQYF. In DNA form, the CDR3 reads TGTGCCAGCACGGCGCACGGGGGAAACGAGCAGTACTTC. The rearrangement joins TRBV6-5 to TRBJ2-7, with D perhaps matching TRBD2 (6 bases). This CDR3 contains 13 residues. The ends were cut back, 7 bases at V and 5 bases at J, with 15 bases in the middle. The germline V gene has CDR1 MNHEY and CDR2 SVGAGI.

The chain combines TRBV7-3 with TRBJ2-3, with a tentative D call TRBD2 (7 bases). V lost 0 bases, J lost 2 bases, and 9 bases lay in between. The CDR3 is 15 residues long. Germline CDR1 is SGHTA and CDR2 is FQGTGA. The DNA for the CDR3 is TGTGCCAGCAGCTTAACGGGGGGGCCCACAGATACGCAGTATTTT. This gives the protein CASSLTGGPTDTQYF.

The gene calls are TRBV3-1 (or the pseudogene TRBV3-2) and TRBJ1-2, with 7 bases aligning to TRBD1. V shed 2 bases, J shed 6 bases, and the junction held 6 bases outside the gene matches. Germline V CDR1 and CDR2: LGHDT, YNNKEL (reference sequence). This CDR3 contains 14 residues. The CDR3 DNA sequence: TGTGCCAGCAGCCAATTCGGGACAGCGGATGGCTACACCTTC. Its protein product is CASSQFGTADGYTF.

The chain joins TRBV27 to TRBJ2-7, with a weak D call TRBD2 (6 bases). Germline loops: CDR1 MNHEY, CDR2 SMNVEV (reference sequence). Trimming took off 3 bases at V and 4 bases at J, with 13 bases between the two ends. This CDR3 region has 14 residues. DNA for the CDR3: TGTGCCAGCAGTTTGGTTGGGGGGTTGTACGAGCAGTACTTC. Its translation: CASSLVGGLYEQYF.

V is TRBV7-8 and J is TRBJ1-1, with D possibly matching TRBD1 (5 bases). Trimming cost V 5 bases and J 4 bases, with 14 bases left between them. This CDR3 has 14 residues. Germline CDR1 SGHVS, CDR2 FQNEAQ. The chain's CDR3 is CASSVTGVFTEAFF. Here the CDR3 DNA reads TGTGCCAGCAGCGTAACAGGTGTATTCACTGAAGCTTTCTTT.

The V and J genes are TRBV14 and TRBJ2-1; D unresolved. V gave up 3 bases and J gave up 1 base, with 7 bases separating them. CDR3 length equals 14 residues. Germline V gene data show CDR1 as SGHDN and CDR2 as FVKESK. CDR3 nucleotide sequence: TGTGCCAGCAGCCAGGGCAGGTCCTACAATGAGCAGTTCTTC. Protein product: CASSQGRSYNEQFF.

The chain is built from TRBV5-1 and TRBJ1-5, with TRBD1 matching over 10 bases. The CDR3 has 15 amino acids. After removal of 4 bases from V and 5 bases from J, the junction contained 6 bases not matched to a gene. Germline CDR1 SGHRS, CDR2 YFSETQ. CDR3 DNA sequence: TGCGCCAGCAGCGTAACCGGGACAGGGGATCAGCCCCAGCATTTT. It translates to CASSVTGTGDQPQHF.

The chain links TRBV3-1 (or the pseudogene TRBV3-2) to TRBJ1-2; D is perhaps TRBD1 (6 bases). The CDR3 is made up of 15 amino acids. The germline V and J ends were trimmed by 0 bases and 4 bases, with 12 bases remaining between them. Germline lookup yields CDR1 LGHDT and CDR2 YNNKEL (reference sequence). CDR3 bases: TGTGCCAGCAGCCAAGATGGGCAGGGGATCTATGGCTACACCTTC. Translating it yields CASSQDGQGIYGYTF.

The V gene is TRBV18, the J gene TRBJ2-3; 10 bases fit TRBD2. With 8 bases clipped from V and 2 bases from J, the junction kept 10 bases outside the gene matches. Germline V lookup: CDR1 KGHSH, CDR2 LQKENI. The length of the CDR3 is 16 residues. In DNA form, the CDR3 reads TGTGCCAGCGCGGTCATAGCGGGGGGCCTCACAGATACGCAGTATTTT. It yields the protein CASAVIAGGLTDTQYF.

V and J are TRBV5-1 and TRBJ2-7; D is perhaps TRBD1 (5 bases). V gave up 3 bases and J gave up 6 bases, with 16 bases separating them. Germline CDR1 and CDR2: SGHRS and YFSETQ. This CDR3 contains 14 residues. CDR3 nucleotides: TGCGCCAGCAGCTCTGGCAGGGTAGGCTCCGAGCAGTACTTC. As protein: CASSSGRVGSEQYF.

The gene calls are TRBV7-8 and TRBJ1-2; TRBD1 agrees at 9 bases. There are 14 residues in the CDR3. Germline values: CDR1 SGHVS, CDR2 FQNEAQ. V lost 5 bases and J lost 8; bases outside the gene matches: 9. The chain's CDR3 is CASSHRDRVGGYTF. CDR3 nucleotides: TGTGCCAGCAGCCACCGGGACAGGGTCGGCGGCTACACCTTC.

The CDR3 spells CASSPTTGTNYGYTF. The CDR3 bases are TGTGCCAGCTCACCTACGACAGGGACTAACTATGGCTACACCTTC. V usage is TRBV18 and J usage is TRBJ1-2, with TRBD1 matching 7 bases. The CDR3 has 15 amino acids. Looked up from germline, CDR1 is KGHSH and CDR2 is LQKENI. V was pared by 3 bases and J by 0 bases, with 4 bases of the junction left unmatched.

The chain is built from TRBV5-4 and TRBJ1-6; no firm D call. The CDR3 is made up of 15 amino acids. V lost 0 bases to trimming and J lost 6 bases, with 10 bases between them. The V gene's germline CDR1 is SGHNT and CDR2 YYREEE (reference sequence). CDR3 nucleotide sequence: TGTGCCAGCAGCTTGGAGCGGAGCTTTAATTCACCCCTCCACTTT. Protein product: CASSLERSFNSPLHF.

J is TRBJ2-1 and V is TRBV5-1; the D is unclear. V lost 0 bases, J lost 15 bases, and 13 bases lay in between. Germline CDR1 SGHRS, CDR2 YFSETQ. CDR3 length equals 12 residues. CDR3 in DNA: TGCGCCAGCAGCTTGGCCGGGTTCGCTTGGTTCTTC. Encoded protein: CASSLAGFAWFF.

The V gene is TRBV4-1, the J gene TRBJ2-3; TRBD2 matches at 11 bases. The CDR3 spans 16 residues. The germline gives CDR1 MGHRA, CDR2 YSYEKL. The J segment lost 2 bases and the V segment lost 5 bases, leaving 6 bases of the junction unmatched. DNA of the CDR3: TGCGCCAGCAGCTCCGGGACTAGCGGCTTCACAGATACGCAGTATTTT. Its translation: CASSSGTSGFTDTQYF.

The CDR3 DNA follows: TGTGCCAGCAGCCCCGGGGACAGGGGTTACGAGCAGTACTTC. Protein sequence: CASSPGDRGYEQYF. The chain recombines TRBV7-9 with TRBJ2-7; 10 bases match TRBD1. CDR3 length: 14 amino acids. The germline V gene encodes CDR1 SEHNR and CDR2 FQNEAQ (reference sequence). V gave up 5 bases and J gave up 4 bases; unmatched junction bases: 5.

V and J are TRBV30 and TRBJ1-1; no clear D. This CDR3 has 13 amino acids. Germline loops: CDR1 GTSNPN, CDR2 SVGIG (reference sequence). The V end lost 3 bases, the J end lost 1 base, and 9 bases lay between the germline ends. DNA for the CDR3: TGTGCCTGGAGCCCGGGAGGGAACACTGAAGCTTTCTTT. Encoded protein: CAWSPGGNTEAFF.

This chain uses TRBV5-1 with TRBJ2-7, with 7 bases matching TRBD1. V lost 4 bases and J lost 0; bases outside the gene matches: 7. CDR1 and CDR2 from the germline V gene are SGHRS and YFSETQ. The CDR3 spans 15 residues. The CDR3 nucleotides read TGCGCCAGCAGCCGGACAGGAACCCGCTCCTACGAGCAGTACTTC. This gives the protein CASSRTGTRSYEQYF.

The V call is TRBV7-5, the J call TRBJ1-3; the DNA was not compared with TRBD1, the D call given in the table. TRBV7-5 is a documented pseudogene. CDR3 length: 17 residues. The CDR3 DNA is TGTGCCAGAAGCTTAGACGAAGCACAGAGCTCTGGAAACACCATATATTTT. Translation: CARSLDEAQSSGNTIYF.

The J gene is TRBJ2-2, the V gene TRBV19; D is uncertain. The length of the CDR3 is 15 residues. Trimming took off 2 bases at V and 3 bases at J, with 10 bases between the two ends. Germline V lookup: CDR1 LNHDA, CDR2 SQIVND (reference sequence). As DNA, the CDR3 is TGTGCCAGTAGTATAAGGTCTAGTTACACCGGGGAGCTGTTTTTT. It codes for CASSIRSSYTGELFF. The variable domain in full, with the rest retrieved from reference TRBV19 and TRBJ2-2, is DGGITQSPKYLFRKEGQNVTLSCEQNLNHDAMYWYRQDPGQGLRLIYYSQIVNDFQKGDIAEGYSVSREKKESFPLTVTSAQKNPTAFYLCASSIRSSYTGELFFGEGSRLTVL.

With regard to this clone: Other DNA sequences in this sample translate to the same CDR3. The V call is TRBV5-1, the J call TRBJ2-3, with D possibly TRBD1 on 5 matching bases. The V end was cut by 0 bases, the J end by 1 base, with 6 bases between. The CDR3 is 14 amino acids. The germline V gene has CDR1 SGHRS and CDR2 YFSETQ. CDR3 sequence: CASSLEGGTDTQYF. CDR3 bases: TGCGCCAGCAGCTTGGAAGGGGGCACAGATACGCAGTATTTT.

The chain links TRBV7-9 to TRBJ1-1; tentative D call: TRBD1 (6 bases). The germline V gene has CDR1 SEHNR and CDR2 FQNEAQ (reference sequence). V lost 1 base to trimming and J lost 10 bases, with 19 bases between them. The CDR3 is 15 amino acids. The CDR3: CASSLGLDSGPPAFF. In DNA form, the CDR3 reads TGTGCCAGCAGCTTAGGTTTGGACAGTGGCCCTCCAGCTTTCTTT. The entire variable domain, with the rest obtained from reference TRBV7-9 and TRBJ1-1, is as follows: DTGVSQNPRHKITKRGQNVTFRCDPISEHNRLYWYRQTLGQGPEFLTYFQNEAQLEKSRLLSDRFSAERPKGSFSTLEIQRTEQGDSAMYLCASSLGLDSGPPAFFGQGTRLTVV.

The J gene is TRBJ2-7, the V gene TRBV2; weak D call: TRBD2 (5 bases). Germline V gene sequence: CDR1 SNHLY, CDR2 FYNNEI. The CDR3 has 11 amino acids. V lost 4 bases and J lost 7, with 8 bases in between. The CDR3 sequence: CASSVEAEQYF. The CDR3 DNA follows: TGTGCCAGCAGTGTGGAGGCAGAGCAGTACTTC.

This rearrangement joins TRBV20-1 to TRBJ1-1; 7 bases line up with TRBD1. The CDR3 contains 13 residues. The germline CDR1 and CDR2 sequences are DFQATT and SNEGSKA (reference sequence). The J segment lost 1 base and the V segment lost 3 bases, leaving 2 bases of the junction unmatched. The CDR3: CSASRQGNTEAFF. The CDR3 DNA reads TGCAGTGCTAGTAGACAGGGGAACACTGAAGCTTTCTTT.

CDR3 sequence: CASSQEHRGIYGYTF. The DNA of the CDR3 is TGCGCCAGCAGCCAAGAACACAGGGGGATCTATGGCTACACCTTC. The V gene is TRBV4-3, the J gene TRBJ1-2; 8 bases agree with TRBD1. This CDR3 contains 15 residues. J lost 4 bases, V lost 0 bases, and 4 bases had no gene match. CDR1 LGHNA and CDR2 YSLEER come from the germline V gene.

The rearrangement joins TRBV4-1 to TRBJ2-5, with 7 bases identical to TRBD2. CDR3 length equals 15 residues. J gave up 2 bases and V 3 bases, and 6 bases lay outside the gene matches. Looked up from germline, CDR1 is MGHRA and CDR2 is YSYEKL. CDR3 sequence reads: CASSQRSGVQETQYF. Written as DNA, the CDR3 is TGCGCCAGCAGCCAGAGGAGCGGGGTTCAAGAGACCCAGTACTTC.